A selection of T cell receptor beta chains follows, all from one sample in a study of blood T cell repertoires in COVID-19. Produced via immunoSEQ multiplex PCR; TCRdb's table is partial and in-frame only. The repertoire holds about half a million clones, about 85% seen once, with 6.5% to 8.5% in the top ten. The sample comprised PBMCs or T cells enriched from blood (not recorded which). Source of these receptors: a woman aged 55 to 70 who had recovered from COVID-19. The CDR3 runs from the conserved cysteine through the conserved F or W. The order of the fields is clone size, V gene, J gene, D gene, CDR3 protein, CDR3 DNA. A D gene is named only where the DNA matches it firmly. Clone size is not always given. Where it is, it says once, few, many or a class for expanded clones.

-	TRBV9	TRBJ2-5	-	CASSVGGGPFQETQYF	TGTGCCAGCAGCGTAGGGGGGGGCCCGTTCCAAGAGACCCAGTACTTC
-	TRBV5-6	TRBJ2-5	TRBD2	CASSFRGVLVETQYF	TGTGCCAGCAGCTTCCGGGGGGTCTTGGTAGAGACCCAGTACTTC
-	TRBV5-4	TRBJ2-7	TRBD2	CASSSGLAGGYEQYF	TGTGCCAGCAGCTCGGGACTAGCGGGGGGGTACGAGCAGTACTTC
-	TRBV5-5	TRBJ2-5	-	CASSLGLQGRGTQYF	TGTGCCAGCAGCTTGGGGCTACAGGGGCGGGGGACCCAGTACTTC
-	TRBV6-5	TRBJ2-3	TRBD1	CASRDRGRTDTQYF	TGTGCCAGCAGGGACAGGGGGCGGACAGATACGCAGTATTTT
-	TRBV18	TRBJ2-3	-	CASSPLPANTDTQYF	TGTGCCAGCTCACCACTGCCAGCGAACACAGATACGCAGTATTTT
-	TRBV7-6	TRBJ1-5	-	CASSLSSGTNQPQHF	TGTGCCAGCAGCTTATCCTCAGGGACTAATCAGCCCCAGCATTTT
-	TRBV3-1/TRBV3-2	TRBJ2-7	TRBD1	CASSRSTGLIHEQYF	TGTGCCAGCAGCCGATCGACAGGGTTGATCCACGAGCAGTACTTC
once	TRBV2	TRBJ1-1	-	CASYKGGHEVNTEAFF	TGTGCCAGCTACAAGGGAGGACACGAAGTGAACACTGAAGCTTTCTTT
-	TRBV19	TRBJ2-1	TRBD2	CASSTISGGVNEQFF	TGTGCCAGTAGTACGATTAGCGGGGGGGTAAATGAGCAGTTCTTC
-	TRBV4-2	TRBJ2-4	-	CASSQVEKLAKNIQYF	TGTGCCAGCAGCCAAGTAGAGAAACTAGCCAAAAACATTCAGTACTTC
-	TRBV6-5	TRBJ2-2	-	CASSYSARGLTGELFF	TGTGCCAGCAGTTACTCCGCCCGGGGACTCACCGGGGAGCTGTTTTTT
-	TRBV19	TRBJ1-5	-	CASSRISGSGQPQHF	TGTGCCAGTAGTAGGATTTCTGGTTCGGGGCAGCCCCAGCATTTT
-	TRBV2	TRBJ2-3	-	CASRISGSTDTQYF	TGTGCCAGCAGAATCTCAGGGAGCACAGATACGCAGTATTTT
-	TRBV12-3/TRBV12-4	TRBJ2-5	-	CASTRGRQETQYF	TGTGCCAGCACCAGGGGTAGACAAGAGACCCAGTACTTC
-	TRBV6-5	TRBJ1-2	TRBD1	CASSSRTGIRRGYTF	TGTGCCAGCAGTTCTAGGACAGGGATCCGGCGGGGCTACACCTTC
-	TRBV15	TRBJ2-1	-	CATSREGSSYNEQFF	TGTGCCACCAGCAGAGAAGGGAGCTCCTACAATGAGCAGTTCTTC
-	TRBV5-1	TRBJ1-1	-	CASSLGGEGEAFF	TGCGCCAGCAGCTTAGGTGGGGAGGGTGAAGCTTTCTTT
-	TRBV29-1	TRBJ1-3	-	CSVVTDSSSGNTIYF	TGCAGCGTGGTAACGGACAGTAGTTCTGGAAACACCATATATTTT
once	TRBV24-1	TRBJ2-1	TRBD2	CATSDSQAGHNEQFF	TGTGCCACCAGTGATTCACAAGCGGGGCACAATGAGCAGTTCTTC
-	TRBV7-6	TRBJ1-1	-	CASTLSQGGEAFF	TGTGCCAGCACCCTCTCCCAGGGCGGCGAAGCTTTCTTT
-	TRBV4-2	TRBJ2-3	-	CASSPGITSSTDTQYF	TGTGCCAGCAGCCCAGGGATTACTAGCAGCACAGATACGCAGTATTTT
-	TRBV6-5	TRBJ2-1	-	CASSNGLGGYEQFF	TGTGCCAGCAGCAACGGGCTTGGGGGGTATGAGCAGTTCTTC
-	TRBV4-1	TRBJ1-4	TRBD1	CASSQDRSRTGGISNEKLFF	TGCGCCAGCAGCCAAGATCGGTCCCGGACAGGGGGCATTTCTAATGAAAAACTGTTTTTT
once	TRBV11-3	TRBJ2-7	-	CASSPTQGGTYEQYF	TGTGCCAGCAGCCCGACACAGGGGGGGACCTACGAGCAGTACTTC
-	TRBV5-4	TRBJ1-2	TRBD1	CASSSPGQGAMGGYTF	TGTGCCAGCAGCTCCCCGGGACAGGGGGCAATGGGTGGCTACACCTTC
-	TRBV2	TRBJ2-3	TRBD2	CASSGWTSGGTDTQYF	TGTGCCAGCAGTGGTTGGACTAGCGGAGGCACAGATACGCAGTATTTT
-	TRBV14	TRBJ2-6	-	CASSQERPGPNVLTF	TGTGCCAGCAGCCAAGAGAGGCCAGGGCCCAACGTCCTGACTTTC
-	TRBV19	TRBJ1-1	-	CASSLVGVEAFF	TGTGCCAGTAGCTTAGTGGGAGTTGAAGCTTTCTTT
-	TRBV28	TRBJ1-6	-	CASFPGGSYNSPLHF	TGTGCCAGTTTTCCCGGGGGCTCCTATAATTCACCCCTCCACTTT
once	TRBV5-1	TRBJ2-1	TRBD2	CASSLAPSGGTNEQFF	TGCGCCAGCAGCTTGGCCCCTAGCGGGGGAACCAATGAGCAGTTCTTC
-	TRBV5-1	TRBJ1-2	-	CASSLDQGFSYGYTF	TGCGCCAGCAGCTTGGATCAGGGTTTTAGCTATGGCTACACCTTC
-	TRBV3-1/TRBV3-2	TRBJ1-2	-	CASRQQGGGNYGYTF	TGTGCCAGCAGACAACAAGGAGGAGGGAACTATGGCTACACCTTC
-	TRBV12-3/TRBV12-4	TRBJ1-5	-	CASRGSSNQPQHF	TGTGCCAGCAGGGGCAGTAGCAATCAGCCCCAGCATTTT
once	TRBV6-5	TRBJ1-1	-	CASSYRVMNTEAFF	TGTGCCAGCAGTTACCGCGTTATGAACACTGAAGCTTTCTTT
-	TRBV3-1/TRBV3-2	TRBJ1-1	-	CASSPKMAGGGTEAFF	TGTGCCAGCAGCCCTAAGATGGCGGGGGGCGGAACTGAAGCTTTCTTT
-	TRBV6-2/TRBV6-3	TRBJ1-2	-	CASSYSYYGYTF	TGTGCCAGCAGTTACTCCTACTATGGCTACACCTTC
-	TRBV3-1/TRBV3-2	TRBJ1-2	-	CASSQEWAPSRYTF	TGTGCCAGCAGCCAAGAATGGGCCCCGTCCAGGTACACCTTC
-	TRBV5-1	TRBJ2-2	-	CASSSLGFAGTGELFF	TGCGCCAGCAGCAGCTTAGGGTTCGCGGGCACCGGGGAGCTGTTTTTT
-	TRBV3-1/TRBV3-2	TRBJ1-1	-	CASSQAGVTEAFF	TGTGCCAGCAGCCAAGCCGGGGTCACTGAAGCTTTCTTT
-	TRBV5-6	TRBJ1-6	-	CASSFPTNGSPLHF	TGTGCCAGCAGCTTCCCGACTAACGGTTCACCCCTCCACTTT
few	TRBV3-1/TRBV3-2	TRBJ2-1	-	CASSQDAWGLNEQFF	TGTGCCAGCAGCCAAGATGCTTGGGGCCTCAATGAGCAGTTCTTC
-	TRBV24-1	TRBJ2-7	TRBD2	CATSQGGSYEQYF	TGTGCCACCAGCCAGGGAGGGTCCTACGAGCAGTACTTC
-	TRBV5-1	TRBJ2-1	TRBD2	CASSLVRLAGANEQFF	TGCGCCAGCAGCTTGGTGCGGCTAGCGGGGGCCAATGAGCAGTTCTTC
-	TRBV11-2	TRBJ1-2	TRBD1	CASSLDGGQGGYGYTF	TGTGCCAGCAGCTTAGATGGGGGACAGGGGGGATATGGCTACACCTTC
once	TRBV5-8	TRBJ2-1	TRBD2	CASSHSTSGRYNEQFF	TGTGCCAGCAGCCACTCGACTAGCGGGCGCTACAATGAGCAGTTCTTC
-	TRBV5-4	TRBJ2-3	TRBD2	CATLTSGGQSTDTQYF	TGTGCCACCTTGACTAGCGGGGGGCAAAGCACAGATACGCAGTATTTT
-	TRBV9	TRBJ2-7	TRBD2	CASSVSGGPYEQYF	TGTGCCAGCAGCGTTAGCGGGGGGCCCTACGAGCAGTACTTC
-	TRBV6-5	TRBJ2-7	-	CASTTTYEQYF	TGTGCCAGCACGACAACCTACGAGCAGTACTTC
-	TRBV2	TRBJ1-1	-	CASSEAGKTEAFF	TGTGCCAGCAGTGAAGCCGGGAAGACTGAAGCTTTCTTT
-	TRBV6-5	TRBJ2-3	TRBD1	CASSYIRQGPTDTQYF	TGTGCCAGCAGTTACATCCGACAGGGGCCCACAGATACGCAGTATTTT
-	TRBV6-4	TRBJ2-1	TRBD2	CASSEVAGEYNEQFF	TGTGCCAGCAGTGAAGTAGCGGGGGAGTACAATGAGCAGTTCTTC
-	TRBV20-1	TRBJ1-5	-	CSASGAGGGTYNQPQHF	TGCAGTGCTAGTGGGGCCGGGGGGGGAACCTACAATCAGCCCCAGCATTTT
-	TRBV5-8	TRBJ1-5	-	CASSLPGDASNQPQHF	TGTGCCAGCAGCTTGCCGGGGGACGCAAGCAATCAGCCCCAGCATTTT
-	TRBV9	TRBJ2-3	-	CASSESGWGTDTQYF	TGTGCCAGCAGCGAGAGCGGTTGGGGCACAGATACGCAGTATTTT